This T cell receptor (beta chain) was found in a study of blood T cell repertoires in COVID-19. Sequenced by immunoSEQ multiplex PCR; TCRdb stores in-frame clones only, minus some. The sample carries about 140,000 clones, roughly 85% recorded once. The CDR3 has 14 residues. Trimming took 5 bases from V and 7 from J, leaving 14 bases between them. CDR1 and CDR2 (germline): LGHNA, YNFKEQ. Recovered status in Cohort 3 required two negative PCRs, clearance, or symptom resolution. This clone appeared a few times. This rearrangement joins TRBV4-2 to TRBJ1-4; D gene uncertain. The receptor comes from a man in his fifties or sixties who had recovered from COVID-19. The sample comprised PBMCs or T cells enriched from blood (not recorded which). CDR3 nucleotide sequence: TGTGCCAGCAGCTCCACGGTACGAGGTGAAAAACTGTTTTTT. This encodes CASSSTVRGEKLFF.